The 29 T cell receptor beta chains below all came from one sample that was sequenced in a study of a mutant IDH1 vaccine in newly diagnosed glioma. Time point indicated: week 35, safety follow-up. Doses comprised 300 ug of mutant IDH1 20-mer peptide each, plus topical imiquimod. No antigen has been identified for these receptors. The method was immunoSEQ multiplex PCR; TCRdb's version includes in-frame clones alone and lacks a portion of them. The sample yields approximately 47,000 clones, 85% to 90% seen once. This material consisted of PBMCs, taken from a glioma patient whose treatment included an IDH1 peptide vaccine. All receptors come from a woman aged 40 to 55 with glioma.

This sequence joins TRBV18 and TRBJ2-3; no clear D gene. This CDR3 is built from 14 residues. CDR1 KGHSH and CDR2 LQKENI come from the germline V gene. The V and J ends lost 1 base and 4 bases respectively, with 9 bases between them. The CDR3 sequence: CASSPLTPPDTQYF. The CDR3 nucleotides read TGTGCCAGCTCACCACTCACGCCGCCAGATACGCAGTATTTT.

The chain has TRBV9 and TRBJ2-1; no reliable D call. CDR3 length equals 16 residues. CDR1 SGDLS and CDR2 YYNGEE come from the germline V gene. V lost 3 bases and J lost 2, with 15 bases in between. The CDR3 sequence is CASSAIGPEPYNEQFF. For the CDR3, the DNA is TGTGCCAGCAGCGCCATCGGGCCGGAGCCCTACAATGAGCAGTTCTTC.

The chain's CDR3 is CASSRGTSGGTDTQYF. CDR3 bases: TGCGCCAGCAGCCGGGGGACTAGCGGGGGTACAGATACGCAGTATTTT. The chain links TRBV4-3 to TRBJ2-3; 14 bases match TRBD2. CDR1 is LGHNA and CDR2 is YSLEER in the germline V gene. J was trimmed by 3 bases and V by 4 bases; bases with no gene match: 3. The CDR3 is made up of 16 amino acids.

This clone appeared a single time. DNA for the CDR3: TGTGCCAGCAGCAACCCCGGCCAGTCCGGTTGGGACTACGAGCAGTACTTC. It encodes CASSNPGQSGWDYEQYF. The chain has TRBV7-9 and TRBJ2-7; D remains unclear. The V and J ends lost 5 bases and 3 bases respectively, with 23 bases between them. CDR1 is SEHNR, CDR2 FQNEAQ, per germline (reference sequence). The length of the CDR3 is 17 residues.

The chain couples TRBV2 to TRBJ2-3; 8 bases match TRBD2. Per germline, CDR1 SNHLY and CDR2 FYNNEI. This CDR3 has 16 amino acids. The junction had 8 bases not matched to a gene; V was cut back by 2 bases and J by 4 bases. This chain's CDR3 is CASSEWSGAGADTQYF. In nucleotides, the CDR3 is TGTGCCAGCAGTGAATGGAGTGGAGCGGGGGCAGATACGCAGTATTTT.

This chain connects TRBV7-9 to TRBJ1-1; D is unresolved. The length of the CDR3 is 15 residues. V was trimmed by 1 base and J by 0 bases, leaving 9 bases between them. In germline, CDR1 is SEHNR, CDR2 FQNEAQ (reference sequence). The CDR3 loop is CASSLGSGLNTEAFF. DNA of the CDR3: TGTGCCAGCAGCTTAGGTTCGGGGTTGAACACTGAAGCTTTCTTT.

CDR3 DNA: TGTGCCAGCAGCCCTCGGACCGTTCGGGTGCGGCCCCTCCACTTT. This sequence encodes CASSPRTVRVRPLHF. This sequence joins TRBV7-2 and TRBJ1-6; D not certain. The CDR3 length is 15 residues. The V and J ends lost 5 bases and 13 bases respectively, with 21 bases between them. Germline values: CDR1 SGHTA, CDR2 FQGNSA.

As DNA, the CDR3 is TGTGCCAGCAGCACCCCAGGTGTCCCTTACAATGAGCAGTTCTTC. It is translated as CASSTPGVPYNEQFF. V and J are TRBV7-2 and TRBJ2-1, with D unclear. The ends were cut back, 5 bases at V and 4 bases at J, with 15 bases in the middle. This CDR3 comprises 15 residues. Germline CDR1 is SGHTA and CDR2 is FQGNSA.

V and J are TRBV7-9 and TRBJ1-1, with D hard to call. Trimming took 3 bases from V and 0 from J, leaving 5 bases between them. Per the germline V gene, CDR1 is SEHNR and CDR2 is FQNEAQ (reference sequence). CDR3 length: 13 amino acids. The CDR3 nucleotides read TGTGCCAGCAGCTTTCAGATGAACACTGAAGCTTTCTTT. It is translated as CASSFQMNTEAFF.

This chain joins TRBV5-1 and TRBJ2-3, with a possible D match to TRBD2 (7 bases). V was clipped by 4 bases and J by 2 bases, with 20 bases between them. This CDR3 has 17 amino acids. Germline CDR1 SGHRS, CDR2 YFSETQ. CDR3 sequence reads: CASSPWGRGSATDTQYF. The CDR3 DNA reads TGCGCCAGCAGCCCCTGGGGGAGGGGGTCAGCCACAGATACGCAGTATTTT.

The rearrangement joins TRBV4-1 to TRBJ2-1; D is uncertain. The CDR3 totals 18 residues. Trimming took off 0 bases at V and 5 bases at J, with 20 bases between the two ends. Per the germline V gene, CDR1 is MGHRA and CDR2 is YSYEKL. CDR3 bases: TGCGCCAGCAGCCAAGACCCCCCTCTCGAGCCTACGCACAATGAGCAGTTCTTC. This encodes CASSQDPPLEPTHNEQFF.

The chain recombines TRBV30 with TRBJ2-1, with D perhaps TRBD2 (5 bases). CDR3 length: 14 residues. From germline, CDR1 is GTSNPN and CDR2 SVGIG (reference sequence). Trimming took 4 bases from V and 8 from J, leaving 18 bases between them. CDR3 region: CAWTRVPGVDEQFF. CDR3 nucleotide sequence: TGTGCCTGGACACGGGTCCCCGGGGTGGATGAGCAGTTCTTC.

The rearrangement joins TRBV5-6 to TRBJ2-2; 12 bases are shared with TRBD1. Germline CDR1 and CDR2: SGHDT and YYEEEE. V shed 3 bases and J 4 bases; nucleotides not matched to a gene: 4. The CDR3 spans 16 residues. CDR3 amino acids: CASSWRDRGRTGELFF. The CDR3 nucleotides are TGTGCCAGCAGCTGGAGGGACAGGGGGCGCACCGGGGAGCTGTTTTTT.

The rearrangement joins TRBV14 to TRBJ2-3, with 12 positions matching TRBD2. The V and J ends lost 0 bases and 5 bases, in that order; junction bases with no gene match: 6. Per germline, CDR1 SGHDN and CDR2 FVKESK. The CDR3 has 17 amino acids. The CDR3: CASSQEASGRAKDTQYF. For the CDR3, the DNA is TGTGCCAGCAGCCAAGAGGCTAGCGGGAGGGCCAAAGATACGCAGTATTTT.

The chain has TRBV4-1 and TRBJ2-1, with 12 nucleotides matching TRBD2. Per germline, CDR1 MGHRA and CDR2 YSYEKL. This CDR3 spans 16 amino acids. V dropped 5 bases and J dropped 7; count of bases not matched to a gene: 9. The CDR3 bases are TGCGCCAGCAGCTCAAGGACTAGCGGGGCCGTAAATGAGCAGTTCTTC. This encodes CASSSRTSGAVNEQFF.

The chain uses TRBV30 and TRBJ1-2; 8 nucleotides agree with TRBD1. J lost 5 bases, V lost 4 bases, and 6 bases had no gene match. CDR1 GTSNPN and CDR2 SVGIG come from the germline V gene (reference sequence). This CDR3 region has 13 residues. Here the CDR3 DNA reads TGTGCCTGGACCCGACAGGGGATGTATGGCTACACCTTC. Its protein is CAWTRQGMYGYTF.

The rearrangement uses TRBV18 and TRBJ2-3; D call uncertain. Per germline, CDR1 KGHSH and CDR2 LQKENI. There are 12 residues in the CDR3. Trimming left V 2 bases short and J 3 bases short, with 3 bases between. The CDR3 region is CASSPGTDTQYF. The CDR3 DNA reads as TGTGCCAGCTCACCAGGGACAGATACGCAGTATTTT. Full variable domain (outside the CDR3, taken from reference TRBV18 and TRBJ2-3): NAGVMQNPRHLVRRRGQEARLRCSPMKGHSHVYWYRQLPEEGLKFMVYLQKENIIDESGMPKERFSAEFPKEGPSILRIQQVVRGDSAAYFCASSPGTDTQYFGPGTRLTVL.

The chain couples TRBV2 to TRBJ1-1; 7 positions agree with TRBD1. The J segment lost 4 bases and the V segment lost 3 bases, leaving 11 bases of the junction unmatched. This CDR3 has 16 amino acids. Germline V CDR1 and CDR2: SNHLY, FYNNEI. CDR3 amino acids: CASSDKGTGVVTEAFF. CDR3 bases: TGTGCCAGCAGTGATAAAGGTACAGGGGTGGTCACTGAAGCTTTCTTT.

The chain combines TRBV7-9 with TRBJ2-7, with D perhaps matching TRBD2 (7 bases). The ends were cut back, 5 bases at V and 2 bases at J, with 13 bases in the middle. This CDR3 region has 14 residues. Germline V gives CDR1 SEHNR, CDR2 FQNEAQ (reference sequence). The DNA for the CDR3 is TGTGCCAGCAGCGAAAGGGGGGGAGCCTACGAGCAGTACTTC. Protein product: CASSERGGAYEQYF.

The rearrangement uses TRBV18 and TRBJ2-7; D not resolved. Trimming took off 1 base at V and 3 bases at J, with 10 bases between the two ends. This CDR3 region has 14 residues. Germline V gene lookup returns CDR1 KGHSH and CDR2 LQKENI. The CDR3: CASSPREGNYEQYF. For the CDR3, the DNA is TGTGCCAGCTCACCACGAGAAGGGAACTACGAGCAGTACTTC.

Here the CDR3 DNA reads TGTGCTAGTGGTTTGGCCCTACCCCGCAGGGGTGGCGAGCAGTACTTC. It translates to CASGLALPRRGGEQYF. The chain couples TRBV12-5 to TRBJ2-7; possibly TRBD1 for D (6 bases). The CDR3 totals 16 residues. Germline assignment: CDR1 LGHNT and CDR2 FRNRAP. V was clipped by 1 base and J by 6 bases, with 19 bases between them. Variable domain in full (rest from reference TRBV12-5 and TRBJ2-7): DARVTQTPRHKVTEMGQEVTMRCQPILGHNTVFWYRQTMMQGLELLAYFRNRAPLDDSGMPKDRFSAEMPDATLATLKIQPSEPRDSAVYFCASGLALPRRGGEQYFGPGTRLTVT.

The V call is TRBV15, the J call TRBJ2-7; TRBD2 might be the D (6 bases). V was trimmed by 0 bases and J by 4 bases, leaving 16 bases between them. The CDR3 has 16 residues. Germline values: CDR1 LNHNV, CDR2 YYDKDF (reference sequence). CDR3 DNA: TGTGCCACCAGCAGAGAGTCCGCGGGGCTGAGGTACGAGCAGTACTTC. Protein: CATSRESAGLRYEQYF.

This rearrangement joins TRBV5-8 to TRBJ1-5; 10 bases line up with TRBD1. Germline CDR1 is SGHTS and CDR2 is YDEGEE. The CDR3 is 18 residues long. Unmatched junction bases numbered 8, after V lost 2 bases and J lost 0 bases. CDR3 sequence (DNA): TGTGCCAGCAGCTTCAGTTTTCGACAGGGGGCTAGCAATCAGCCCCAGCATTTT. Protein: CASSFSFRQGASNQPQHF.

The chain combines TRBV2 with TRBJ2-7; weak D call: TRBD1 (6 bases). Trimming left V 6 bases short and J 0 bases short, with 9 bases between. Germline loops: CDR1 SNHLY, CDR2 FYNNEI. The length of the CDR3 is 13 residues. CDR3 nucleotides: TGTGCCAGCAGAACAGGGAGCTCCTACGAGCAGTACTTC. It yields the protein CASRTGSSYEQYF.

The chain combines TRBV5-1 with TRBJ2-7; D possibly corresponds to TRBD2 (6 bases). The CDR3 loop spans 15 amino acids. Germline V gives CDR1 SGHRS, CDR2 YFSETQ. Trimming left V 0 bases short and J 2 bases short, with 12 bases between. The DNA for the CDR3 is TGCGCCAGCAGCTTGGGGGGGGAACCAACCTACGAGCAGTACTTC. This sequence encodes CASSLGGEPTYEQYF.

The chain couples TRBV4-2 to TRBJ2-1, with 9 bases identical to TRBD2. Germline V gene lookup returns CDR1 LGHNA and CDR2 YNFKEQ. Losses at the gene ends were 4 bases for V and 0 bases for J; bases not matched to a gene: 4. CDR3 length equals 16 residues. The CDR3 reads CASSLRLADSYNEQFF. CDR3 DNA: TGTGCCAGCAGCCTCCGACTAGCGGACTCCTACAATGAGCAGTTCTTC.

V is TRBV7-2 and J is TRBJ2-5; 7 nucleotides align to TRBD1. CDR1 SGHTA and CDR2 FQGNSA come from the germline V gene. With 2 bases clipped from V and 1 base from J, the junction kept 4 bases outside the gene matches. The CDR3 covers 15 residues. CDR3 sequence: CASSLRGRFQETQYF. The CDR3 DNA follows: TGTGCCAGCAGCTTAAGGGGGCGCTTCCAAGAGACCCAGTACTTC.

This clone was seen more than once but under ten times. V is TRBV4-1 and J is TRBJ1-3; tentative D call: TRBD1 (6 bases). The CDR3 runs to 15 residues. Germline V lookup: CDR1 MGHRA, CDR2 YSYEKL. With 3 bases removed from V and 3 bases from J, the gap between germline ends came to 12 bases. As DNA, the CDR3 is TGCGCCAGCAGCCACTACAGGGAATATGGAAACACCATATATTTT. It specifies CASSHYREYGNTIYF.

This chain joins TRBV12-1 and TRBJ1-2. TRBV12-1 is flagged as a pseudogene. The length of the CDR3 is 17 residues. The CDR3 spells CASSPRGGPYANYGYTF. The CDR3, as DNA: TGTGCCAGCAGCCCCCGTGGGGGGCCCTACGCTAACTATGGCTACACCTTC.